Reported below is one T cell receptor beta chain. Its target is not known. These data are taken from a study of immune characteristics of hereditary and idiopathic chronic pancreatitis. Whole-study results and caveats: Vbeta-Jbeta usage, including TRBV10, TRBV19, TRBV23 and TRBV5, differed by pancreatitis type.

The germline V gene has CDR1 SEHNR and CDR2 FQNEAQ (reference sequence). Trimming cost V 1 base and J 5 bases, with 9 bases left between them. This CDR3 is 13 amino acids long. TCRdb keeps only in-frame clones here, not all; method: immunoSEQ multiplex PCR. The data contain a few thousand clones, around 75% of them singletons. Total pancreatectomy with islet autotransplantation was the source of the chronic pancreatitis pancreas tissue. Input material: pancreas tissue with hereditary chronic pancreatitis. This sequence joins TRBV7-9 and TRBJ2-7; a possible D gene is TRBD1 (6 bases). The source of this sequence is a human donor with chronic pancreatitis. CDR3 DNA sequence: TGTGCCAGCAGCTTAGACAGGGATCACGAGCAGTACGTC. Its protein product is CASSLDRDHEQYV.